This T cell receptor beta chain originates from a study of shared clonotypes between healthy human individuals (dated by TCRdb to the early 2020s). Turning to the overall study: The cohort included three men and a couple of women between 18 and 49 years of age. The study deeply sequenced blood TCR repertoires of five healthy adults to estimate repertoire size and the extent of clonotype sharing between individuals. Per donor, three plates each were used for CD4 naive and CD4 memory, two for CD8 naive, and one for CD8 memory. To increase sequencing depth and limit assay-specific biases, different laboratories used diverse techniques to prepare libraries and sequence TCR repertoires. Each donor's leukapheresis produced roughly between about 0.9 and 9.5 billion PBMCs. General conclusions and limits of the study: Rarefaction of sorted-subset datasets indicated incomplete sequencing despite the large sequencing depth. Estimated clonotype richness was generally larger for naive than for memory subsets. Compared with non-shared clonotypes, clonotypes shared by all four sorted-subset donors had higher generation probabilities. Because the study included only a small number of donors, the genetic and exposure-history diversity represented was limited. Based on pairwise subsampling, the degree of clonotype sharing among donors was expected to be affected by sequencing depth. Sampling was restricted to blood, and TCR repertoires in tissues likely differ from the TCR repertoires found in blood. About 5% of naive CD4, roughly 3.6% of naive CD8, around 2.3% of memory CD4, and over 0.35% of memory CD8 clonotypes were shared across a handful of donors.

Using the deep immunoSEQ assay, TCR CDR3 regions were amplified from genomic DNA by multiplex PCR. Genomic DNA extracted from each cell subset was distributed evenly over all wells of several immunoSEQ 96-well plates, and each plate served as one replicate. For sorted subsets, around 0.2 ug of genomic DNA, equivalent to 25,000 to 30,000 T cell genomes, went into each replicate PCR. The purified libraries were quantified using a Qubit 3.0 fluorometer, sized with a Bioanalyzer 2100, and then quantified again using the KAPA Library Quantification kit. A separate single-read 150-cycle Illumina NextSeq 550 flow cell was used to sequence each immunoSEQ 96-well plate. As for the authors' bioinformatics: Because only junctional sequences without quality scores were contained in the immunoSEQ output, filtering matching that applied to full-length reads could not be performed. Sequences were annotated with PyIR, a Python wrapper for IgBLAST v1.9, using IMGT germline references to assign V/J genes and CDR3. Any read was removed if the V/J assignment was weak (E-value above 1e-6), the CDR3 was missing, or the read contained stop codons, out-of-frame junctions, or ambiguous translated residues. A V3J clonotype was defined by an identical inferred V gene, J gene, and CDR3 amino acid sequence. Percentage overlap between repertoires was computed as shared unique clonotypes divided by the size of the smaller repertoire. Three approaches were used to assess repertoire richness: RTK rarefaction, the Chao1 estimator, and Recon v2.1 estimates of unobserved clonotypes. Generation probabilities for all TCRbeta clonotypes obtained by the gDNA method from several donors were computed using OLGA. Imported from immuneACCESS, the table was reduced by TCRdb to in-frame sequences with V and J called. These copies leave out some clones; in studies compared against another copy, an unresolved V gene accounts for under half, and the cause of the remainder is not known. The V and J calls and the clone size are those of that table, but D and trimming were determined from the DNA. Here the sample has approximately 740,000 clones; nearly 95% occur a single time. The top ten clonotypes cover around 24% of the sample.

CD8 naive samples were CD45RO-negative cells positively selected for CCR7, giving a CD45RA+CCR7+ population that excluded TemRA cells. The donors were healthy, HIV-negative adults with no recently reported acute infections or vaccinations. All donors were Caucasian adults living in Nashville, Tennessee, USA. Blood was obtained by leukapheresis, after which PBMCs were separated by Ficoll-Histopaque density gradient centrifugation and cryopreserved in liquid nitrogen vapor phase. Analytical flow cytometry was used to check the purity and quantity of each magnetically sorted T cell population. Each sorted fraction had its genomic DNA isolated and then quantified by UV absorbance on a Nanodrop 2000c. The CDR3 starts with the cysteine, ends with the phenylalanine, and has 17 residues. The CDR3 DNA has 51 bases and is translated from base 1. The germline V gene gives CDR1 as SGHAT and CDR2 as FQNNGV. To note about this clone: It lacks a known antigen. Compared with germline, one end of the junction differs, possibly owing to a read error.

The specimen was naive CD8+ T cells sorted from blood. The cell subset or site label for this specimen denotes: CD45RA+CCR7+. The clonotype was recovered from a man younger than 45 in good health. The chain is made from TRBV11-2 and TRBJ2-2; the D gene is perhaps TRBD1, from 5 matching bases. The bases are TGTGCCAGCAGCCTAGATCCGCAGGGATATTACACCGGGGAGCTGTTTTTT. Its protein product is CASSLDPQGYYTGELFF.